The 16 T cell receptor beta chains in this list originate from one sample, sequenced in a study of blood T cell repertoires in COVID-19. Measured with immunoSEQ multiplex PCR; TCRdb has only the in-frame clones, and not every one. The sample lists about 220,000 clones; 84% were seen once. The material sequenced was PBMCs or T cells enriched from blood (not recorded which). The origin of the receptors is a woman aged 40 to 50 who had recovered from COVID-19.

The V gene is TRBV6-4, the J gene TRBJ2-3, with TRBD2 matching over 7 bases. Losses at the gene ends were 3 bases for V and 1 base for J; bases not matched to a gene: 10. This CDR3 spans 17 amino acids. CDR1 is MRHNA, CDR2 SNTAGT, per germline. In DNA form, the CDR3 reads TGTGCCAGCAGTGAGCTAGGAGGCGGGGGACGCACAGATACGCAGTATTTT. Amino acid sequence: CASSELGGGGRTDTQYF.

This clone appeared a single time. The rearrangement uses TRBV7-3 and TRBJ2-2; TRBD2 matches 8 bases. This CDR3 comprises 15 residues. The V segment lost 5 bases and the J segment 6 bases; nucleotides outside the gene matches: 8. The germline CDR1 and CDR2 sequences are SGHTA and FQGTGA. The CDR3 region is CASSLGLGGAGELFF. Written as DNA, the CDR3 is TGTGCCAGCAGCCTGGGACTAGGCGGGGCCGGGGAGCTGTTTTTT.

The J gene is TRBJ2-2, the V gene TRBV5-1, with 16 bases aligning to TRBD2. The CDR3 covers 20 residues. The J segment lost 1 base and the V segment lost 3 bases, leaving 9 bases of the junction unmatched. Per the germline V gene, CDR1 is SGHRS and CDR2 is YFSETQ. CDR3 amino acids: CASSWTRGLAGGKNTGELFF. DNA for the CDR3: TGCGCCAGCAGCTGGACCAGGGGACTAGCGGGAGGGAAGAACACCGGGGAGCTGTTTTTT.

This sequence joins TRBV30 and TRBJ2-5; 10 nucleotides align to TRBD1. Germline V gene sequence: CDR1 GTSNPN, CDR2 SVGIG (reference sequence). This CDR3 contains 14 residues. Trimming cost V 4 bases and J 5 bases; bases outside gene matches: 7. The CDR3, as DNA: TGTGCCTGGACCCAGACAGGGGGCCTTGAGACCCAGTACTTC. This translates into CAWTQTGGLETQYF. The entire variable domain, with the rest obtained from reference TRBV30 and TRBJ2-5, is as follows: SQTIHQWPATLVQPVGSPLSLECTVEGTSNPNLYWYRQAAGRGLQLLFYSVGIGQISSEVPQNLSASRPQDRQFILSSKKLLLSDSGFYLCAWTQTGGLETQYFGPGTRLLVL.

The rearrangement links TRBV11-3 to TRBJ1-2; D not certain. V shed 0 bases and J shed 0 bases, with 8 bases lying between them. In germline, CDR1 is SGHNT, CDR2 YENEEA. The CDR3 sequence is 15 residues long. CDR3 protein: CASSLDRETNYGYTF. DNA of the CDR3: TGTGCCAGCAGCTTAGATCGCGAGACTAACTATGGCTACACCTTC.

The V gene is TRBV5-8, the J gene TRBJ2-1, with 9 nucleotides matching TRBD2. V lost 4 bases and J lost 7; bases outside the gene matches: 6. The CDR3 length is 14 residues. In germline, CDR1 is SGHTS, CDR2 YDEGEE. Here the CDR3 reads CASSRLAVANEQFF. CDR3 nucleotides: TGTGCCAGCAGCCGACTAGCGGTAGCGAATGAGCAGTTCTTC.

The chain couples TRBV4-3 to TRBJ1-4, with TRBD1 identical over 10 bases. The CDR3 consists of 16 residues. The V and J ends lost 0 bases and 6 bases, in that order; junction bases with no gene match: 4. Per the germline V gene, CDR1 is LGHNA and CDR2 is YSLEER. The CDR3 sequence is CASSQDFGTGDEKLFF. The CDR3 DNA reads TGCGCCAGCAGCCAAGATTTCGGGACAGGGGATGAAAAACTGTTTTTT.

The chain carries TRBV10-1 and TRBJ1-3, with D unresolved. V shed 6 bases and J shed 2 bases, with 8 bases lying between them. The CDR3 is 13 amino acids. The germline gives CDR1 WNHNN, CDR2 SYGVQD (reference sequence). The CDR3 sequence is CASRSSPGNTIYF. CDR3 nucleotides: TGCGCCAGCAGATCGAGTCCTGGAAACACCATATATTTT.

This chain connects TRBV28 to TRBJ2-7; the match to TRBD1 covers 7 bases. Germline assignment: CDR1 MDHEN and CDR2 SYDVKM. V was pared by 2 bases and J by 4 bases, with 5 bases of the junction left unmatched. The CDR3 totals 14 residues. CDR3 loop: CASSLLDREYEQYF. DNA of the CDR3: TGTGCCAGCAGTTTACTCGACAGGGAGTACGAGCAGTACTTC. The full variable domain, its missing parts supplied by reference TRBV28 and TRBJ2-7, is DVKVTQSSRYLVKRTGEKVFLECVQDMDHENMFWYRQDPGLGLRLIYFSYDVKMKEKGDIPEGYSVSREKKERFSLILESASTNQTSMYLCASSLLDREYEQYFGPGTRLTVT.

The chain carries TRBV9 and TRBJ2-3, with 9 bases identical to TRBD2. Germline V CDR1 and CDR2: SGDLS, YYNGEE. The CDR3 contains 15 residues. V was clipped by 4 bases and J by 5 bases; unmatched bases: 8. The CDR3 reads CASSRRLAVQDTQYF. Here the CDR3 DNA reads TGTGCCAGCAGCAGGAGACTAGCGGTACAAGATACGCAGTATTTT.

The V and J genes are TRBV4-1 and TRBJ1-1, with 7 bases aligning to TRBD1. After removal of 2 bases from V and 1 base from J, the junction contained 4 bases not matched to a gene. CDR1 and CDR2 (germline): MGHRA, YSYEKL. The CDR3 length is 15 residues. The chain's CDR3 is CASSQPRQGNTEAFF. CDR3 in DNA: TGCGCCAGCAGCCAACCAAGACAGGGGAACACTGAAGCTTTCTTT.

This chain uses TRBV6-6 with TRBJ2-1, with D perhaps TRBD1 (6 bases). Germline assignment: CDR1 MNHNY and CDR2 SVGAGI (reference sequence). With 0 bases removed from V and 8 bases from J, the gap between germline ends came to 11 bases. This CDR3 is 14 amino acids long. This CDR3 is CASSYSTAGDEQFF. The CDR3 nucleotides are TGTGCCAGCAGTTACTCCACGGCAGGGGATGAGCAGTTCTTC.

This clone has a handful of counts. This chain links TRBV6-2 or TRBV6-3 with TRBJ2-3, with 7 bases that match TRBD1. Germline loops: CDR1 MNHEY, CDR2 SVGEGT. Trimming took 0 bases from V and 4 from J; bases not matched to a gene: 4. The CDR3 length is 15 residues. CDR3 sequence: CASSYSRQGSDTQYF. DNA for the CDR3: TGTGCCAGCAGTTACTCTCGACAGGGCTCAGATACGCAGTATTTT.

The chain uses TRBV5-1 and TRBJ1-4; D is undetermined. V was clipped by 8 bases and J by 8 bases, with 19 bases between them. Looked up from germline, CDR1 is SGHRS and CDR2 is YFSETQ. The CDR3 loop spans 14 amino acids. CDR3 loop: CASRAQAAKEKLFF. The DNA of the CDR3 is TGCGCCAGTAGAGCCCAGGCAGCAAAAGAAAAACTGTTTTTT.

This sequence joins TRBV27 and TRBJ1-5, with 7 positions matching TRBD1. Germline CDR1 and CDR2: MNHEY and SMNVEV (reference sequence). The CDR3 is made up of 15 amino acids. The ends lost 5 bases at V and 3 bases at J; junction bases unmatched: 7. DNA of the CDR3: TGTGCCAGCAGTGACTCGGGGACAGTCAATCAGCCCCAGCATTTT. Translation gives CASSDSGTVNQPQHF.

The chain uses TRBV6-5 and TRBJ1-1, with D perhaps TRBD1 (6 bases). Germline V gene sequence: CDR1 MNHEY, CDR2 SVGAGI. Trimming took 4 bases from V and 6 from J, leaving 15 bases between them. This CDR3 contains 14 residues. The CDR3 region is CASSSTGPTAEAFF. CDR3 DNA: TGTGCCAGCAGTTCTACAGGGCCCACGGCTGAAGCTTTCTTT.